This TCR beta chain was found in a study of T cells in narcolepsy. Across the whole study: Donors had narcolepsy type 1 or type 2, or were healthy controls.

General study results and limits: HCRT-specific and TRIB2-specific autoreactive clonotypes appeared among same-patient CSF and blood CD4+ clonotypes. Blood of same and different patients, but not healthy controls, reportedly held recurring autoreactive clonotypes. In some patient and control memory CD4+ samples, autoreactive clones were absent.

TCRdb's table, derived via immunoSEQ multiplex PCR, lists solely in-frame clones and lacks some. Of about 32,000 clones listed, roughly 77% were seen once; the top ten hold under 1.2%. Trimming removed 3 bases from V and 5 bases from J, with 16 bases in between. Germline CDR1 reads GTSNPN; CDR2 reads SVGIG (reference sequence). The CDR3 runs to 14 residues. To note about this clone: Antigen: not known.

The specimen was CD45RA- memory CD4+ T cells from PBMCs. This clonotype was obtained from a human donor with narcolepsy. The chain recombines TRBV30 with TRBJ1-2; D possibly corresponds to TRBD1 (6 bases). Here the CDR3 reads CAWSPRGRPYGYTF. The CDR3 DNA reads as TGTGCCTGGAGCCCCAGGGGTCGACCTTATGGCTACACCTTC.